This T cell receptor (beta chain) was found in a study of cytomegalovirus exposure and HLA in healthy donors. Study as a whole: The early release's HLA-typed donors yielded 70 million to 85 million unique TCRs.

PCR involved 60 Vbeta and 13 Jbeta primers. The method was immunoSEQ multiplex PCR; TCRdb's version includes in-frame clones alone and lacks a portion of them. The sample records 35,000 to 55,000 clones, approximately 72% being singletons. This receptor was identified in a woman younger than 45 in good health and CMV-seronegative. Sequencing was done on a sample of PBMCs.

CDR3 coding DNA: TGCGCCAGCAGCTTGCAGCGGGAGACTAACACCGGGGAGCTGTTTTTT. Translated: CASSLQRETNTGELFF. The chain has TRBV5-1 and TRBJ2-2; TRBD2 matches 8 bases. This CDR3 contains 16 residues. Germline CDR1 and CDR2: SGHRS and YFSETQ. Trimming cost V 1 base and J 2 bases; bases outside gene matches: 4.